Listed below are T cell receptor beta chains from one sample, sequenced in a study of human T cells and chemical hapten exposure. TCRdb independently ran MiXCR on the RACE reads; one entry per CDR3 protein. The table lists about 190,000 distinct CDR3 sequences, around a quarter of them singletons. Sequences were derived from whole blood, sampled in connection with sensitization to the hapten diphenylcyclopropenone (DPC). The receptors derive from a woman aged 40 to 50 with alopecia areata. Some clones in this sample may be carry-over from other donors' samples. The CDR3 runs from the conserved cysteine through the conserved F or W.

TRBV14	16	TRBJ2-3	CASSQDAGGTTDTQYF
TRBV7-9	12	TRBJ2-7	CASSLTSGTGYF
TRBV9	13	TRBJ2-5	CASSGGTEETQYF
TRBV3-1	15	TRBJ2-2	CASSDRGSNTGELFF
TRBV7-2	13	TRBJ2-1	CASSLGVAGEQFF
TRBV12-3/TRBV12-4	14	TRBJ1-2	CASSPGTYNYGYTF
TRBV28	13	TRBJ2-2	CASIHQNTGELFF
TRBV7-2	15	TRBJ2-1	CASSAALAGVNEQFF
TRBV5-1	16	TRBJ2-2	CASSLPGTSNTGELFF
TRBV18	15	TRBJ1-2	CASSPSAEILYGYTF
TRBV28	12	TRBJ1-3	CASSLDRNTIYF